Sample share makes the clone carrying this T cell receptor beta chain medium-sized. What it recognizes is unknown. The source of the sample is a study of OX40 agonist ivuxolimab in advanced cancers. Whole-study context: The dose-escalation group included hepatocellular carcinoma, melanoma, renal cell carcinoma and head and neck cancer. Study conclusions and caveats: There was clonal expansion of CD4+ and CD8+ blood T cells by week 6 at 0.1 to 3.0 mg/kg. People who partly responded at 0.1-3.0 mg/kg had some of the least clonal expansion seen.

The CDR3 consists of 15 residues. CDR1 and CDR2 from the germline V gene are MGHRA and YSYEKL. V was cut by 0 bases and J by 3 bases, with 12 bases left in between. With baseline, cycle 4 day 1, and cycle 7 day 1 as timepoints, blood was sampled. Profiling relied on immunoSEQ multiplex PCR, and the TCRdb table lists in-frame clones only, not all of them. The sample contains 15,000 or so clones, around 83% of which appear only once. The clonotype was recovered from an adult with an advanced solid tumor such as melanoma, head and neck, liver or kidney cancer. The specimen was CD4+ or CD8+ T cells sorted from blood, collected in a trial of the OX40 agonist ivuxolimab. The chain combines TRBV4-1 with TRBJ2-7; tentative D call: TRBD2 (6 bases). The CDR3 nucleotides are TGCGCCAGCAGCCAAGATCTGAGGGGAGGCTACGAGCAGTACTTC. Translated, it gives CASSQDLRGGYEQYF.